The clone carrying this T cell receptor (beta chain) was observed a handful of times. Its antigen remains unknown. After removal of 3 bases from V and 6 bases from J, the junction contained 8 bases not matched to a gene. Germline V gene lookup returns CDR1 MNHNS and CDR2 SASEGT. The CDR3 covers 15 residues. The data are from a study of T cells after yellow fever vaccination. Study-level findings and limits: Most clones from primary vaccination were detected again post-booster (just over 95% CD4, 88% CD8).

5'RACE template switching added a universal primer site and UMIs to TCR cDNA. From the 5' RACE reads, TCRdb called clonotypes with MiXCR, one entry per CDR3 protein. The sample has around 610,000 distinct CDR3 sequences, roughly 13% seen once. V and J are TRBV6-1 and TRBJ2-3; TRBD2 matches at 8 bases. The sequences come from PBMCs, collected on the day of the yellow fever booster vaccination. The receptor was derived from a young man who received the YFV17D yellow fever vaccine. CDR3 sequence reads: CASSEGSGGQDTQYF. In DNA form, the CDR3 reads TGTGCCAGCAGTGAGGGTTCGGGAGGGCAGGATACGCAGTATTTT.